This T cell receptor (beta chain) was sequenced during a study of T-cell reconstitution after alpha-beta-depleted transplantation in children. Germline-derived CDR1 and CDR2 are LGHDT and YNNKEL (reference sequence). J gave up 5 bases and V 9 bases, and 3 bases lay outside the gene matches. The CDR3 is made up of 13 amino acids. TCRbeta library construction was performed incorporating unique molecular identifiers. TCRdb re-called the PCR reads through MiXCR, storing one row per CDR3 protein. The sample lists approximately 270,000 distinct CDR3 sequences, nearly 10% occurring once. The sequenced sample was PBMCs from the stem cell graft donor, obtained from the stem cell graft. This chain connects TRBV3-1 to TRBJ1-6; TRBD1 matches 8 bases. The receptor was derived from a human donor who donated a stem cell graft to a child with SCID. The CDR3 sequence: CASQGANNSPLHF. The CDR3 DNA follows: TGTGCCAGTCAGGGGGCGAATAATTCACCCCTCCACTTT.